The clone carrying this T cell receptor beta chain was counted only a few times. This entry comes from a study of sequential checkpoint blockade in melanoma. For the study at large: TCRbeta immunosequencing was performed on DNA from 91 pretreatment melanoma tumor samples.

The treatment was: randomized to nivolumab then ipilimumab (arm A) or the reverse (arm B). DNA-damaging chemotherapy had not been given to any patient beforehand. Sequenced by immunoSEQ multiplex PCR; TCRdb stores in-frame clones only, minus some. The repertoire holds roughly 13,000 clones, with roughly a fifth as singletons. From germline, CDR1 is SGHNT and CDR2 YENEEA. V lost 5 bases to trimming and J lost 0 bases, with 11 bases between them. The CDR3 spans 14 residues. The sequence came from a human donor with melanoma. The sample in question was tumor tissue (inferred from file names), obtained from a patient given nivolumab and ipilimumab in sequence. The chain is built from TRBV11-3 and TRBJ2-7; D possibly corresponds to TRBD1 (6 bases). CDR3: CASSRRGSSYEQYF. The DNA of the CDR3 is TGTGCCAGCAGCCGAAGGGGGTCCTCCTACGAGCAGTACTTC.